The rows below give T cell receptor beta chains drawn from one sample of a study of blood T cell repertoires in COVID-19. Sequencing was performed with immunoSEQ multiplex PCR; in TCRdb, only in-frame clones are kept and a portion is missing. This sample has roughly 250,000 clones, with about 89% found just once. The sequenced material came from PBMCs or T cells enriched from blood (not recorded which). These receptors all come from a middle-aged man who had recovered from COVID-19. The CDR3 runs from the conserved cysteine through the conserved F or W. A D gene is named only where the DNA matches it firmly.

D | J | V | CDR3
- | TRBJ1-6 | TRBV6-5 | CASSRERNSPLHF
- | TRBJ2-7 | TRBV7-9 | CASSSLSRREQYF
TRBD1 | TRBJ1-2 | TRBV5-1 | CASSPLGPLGDRSRGYTF
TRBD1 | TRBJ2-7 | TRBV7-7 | CASSLSGTGANEQYF
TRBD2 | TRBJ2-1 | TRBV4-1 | CASSLAGGNNEQFF
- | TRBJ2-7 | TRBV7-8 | CASSRLSGYEQYF
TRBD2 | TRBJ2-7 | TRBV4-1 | CASSPSPTAGGYYEQYF
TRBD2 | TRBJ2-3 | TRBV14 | CASSPLGAGGSQDTQYF
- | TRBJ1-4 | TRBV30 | CAWSVWGDPTNEKLFF
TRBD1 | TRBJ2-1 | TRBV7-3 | CASSSGPTGNYNEQFF
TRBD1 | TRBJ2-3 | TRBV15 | CATSRKDRVDTQYF
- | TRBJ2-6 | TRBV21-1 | CASSSSGANVLTF
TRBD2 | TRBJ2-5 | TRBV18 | CASSPLLLLAGDVETQYF
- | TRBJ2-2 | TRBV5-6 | CASSSYRDTDTGELFF
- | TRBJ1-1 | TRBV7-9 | CASSPVPGVFRNTEAFF
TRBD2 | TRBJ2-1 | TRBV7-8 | CASSLGLAGGREQFF
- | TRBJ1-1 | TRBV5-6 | CASSLTSTQGWRSTEAFF
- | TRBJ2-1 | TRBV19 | CASSRVTYNEQFF
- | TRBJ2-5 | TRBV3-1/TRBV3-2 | CASSQVPSSETQYF
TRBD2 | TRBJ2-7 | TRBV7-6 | CASSLGGGWGNEQYF
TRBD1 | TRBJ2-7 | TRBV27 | CASSRGMGQPSGNSYEQYF
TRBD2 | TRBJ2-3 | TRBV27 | CASSGTSGADTQYF
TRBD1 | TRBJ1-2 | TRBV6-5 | CASYYRGTDYGYTF
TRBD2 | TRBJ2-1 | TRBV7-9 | CASSLAIGASGSNEQFF
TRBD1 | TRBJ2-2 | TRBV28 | CASSERTGVNGELFF
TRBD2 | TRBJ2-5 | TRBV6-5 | CASSQTSTERTQYF
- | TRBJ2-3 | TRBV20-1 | CSAAGTDTQYF